These T cell receptor beta chains were read from a single sample in a study of shared clonotypes between healthy human individuals. Some clones are missing from TCRdb's copy, which holds only in-frame ones; the method was immunoSEQ multiplex PCR. The sample has about 800,000 clones; roughly 96% are singletons. The sample consisted of naive CD8+ T cells sorted from blood. The receptors shown here come from a man in his thirties or forties in good health. The CDR3 runs from the conserved cysteine through the conserved F or W. The D gene is left open where the match is weak. Clone size is shown for a subset of rows, as once, few, many or a class of expanded clone.

CDR3 length: 18
V gene: TRBV7-2
clone size: NA
D gene: NA
J gene: TRBJ2-1
CDR3 DNA: TGTGCCAGCAGCGCCCGGGATGGGGCCTCCCCTGAACACAATGAGCAGTTCTTC
CDR3 protein: CASSARDGASPEHNEQFF

CDR3 length: 15
V gene: TRBV7-2
clone size: NA
D gene: NA
J gene: TRBJ1-5
CDR3 DNA: TGTGCCAGCAGCTTAGGTCCAGGGTTCAATCAGCCCCAGCATTTT
CDR3 protein: CASSLGPGFNQPQHF

CDR3 length: 20
V gene: TRBV10-1
clone size: NA
D gene: TRBD2
J gene: TRBJ2-3
CDR3 DNA: TGCGCCAGCAGTGATCCGGTGGGAGTCGGGACTAGCGGGGCCACAGATACGCAGTATTTT
CDR3 protein: CASSDPVGVGTSGATDTQYF

CDR3 length: 16
V gene: TRBV18
clone size: NA
D gene: NA
J gene: TRBJ2-1
CDR3 DNA: TGTGCCAGCTCACCAACAGGGACGATCGGGGAGGCTGAGCAGTTCTTC
CDR3 protein: CASSPTGTIGEAEQFF

CDR3 length: 16
V gene: TRBV27
clone size: once
D gene: TRBD2
J gene: TRBJ2-7
CDR3 DNA: TGTGCCAGCAGTACAGGGACTAGCGGGAGTCTCAACGAGCAGTACTTC
CDR3 protein: CASSTGTSGSLNEQYF

CDR3 length: 12
V gene: TRBV9
clone size: NA
D gene: NA
J gene: TRBJ1-3
CDR3 DNA: TGTGCCAGCAGCCCGATGGGAAACACCATATATTTT
CDR3 protein: CASSPMGNTIYF

CDR3 length: 17
V gene: TRBV10-3
clone size: NA
D gene: TRBD2
J gene: TRBJ2-2
CDR3 DNA: TGTGCCATCAGTGAGAGGACTAGCGGGAACTCCGCCGGGGAGCTGTTTTTT
CDR3 protein: CAISERTSGNSAGELFF

CDR3 length: 15
V gene: TRBV5-6
clone size: once
D gene: TRBD1
J gene: TRBJ2-7
CDR3 DNA: TGTGCCAGCAGCCCCTATCCGGGACAGCCGTACGAGCAGTACTTC
CDR3 protein: CASSPYPGQPYEQYF

CDR3 length: 15
V gene: TRBV7-9
clone size: NA
D gene: NA
J gene: TRBJ2-7
CDR3 DNA: TGTGCCAGCAGCTTTTCTCTAGCCAGCTCCTACGAGCAGTACTTC
CDR3 protein: CASSFSLASSYEQYF

CDR3 length: 13
V gene: TRBV11-2
clone size: NA
D gene: NA
J gene: TRBJ2-2
CDR3 DNA: TGTGCCAGGAGGGGCGCGAACACCGGGGAGCTGTTTTTT
CDR3 protein: CARRGANTGELFF

CDR3 length: 15
V gene: TRBV27
clone size: once
D gene: NA
J gene: TRBJ2-3
CDR3 DNA: TGTGCCAGCAGTTTTGGCGACAGTCGGACAGATACGCAGTATTTT
CDR3 protein: CASSFGDSRTDTQYF

CDR3 length: 16
V gene: TRBV5-6
clone size: NA
D gene: TRBD2
J gene: TRBJ2-3
CDR3 DNA: TGTGCCAGCAGAAACTCACTAGCGGGATTAGGGGATACGCAGTATTTT
CDR3 protein: CASRNSLAGLGDTQYF

CDR3 length: 11
V gene: TRBV19
clone size: NA
D gene: NA
J gene: TRBJ1-1
CDR3 DNA: TGTGCCTCAGGGAGGGGCGCTGAAGCTTTCTTT
CDR3 protein: CASGRGAEAFF

CDR3 length: 14
V gene: TRBV5-1
clone size: NA
D gene: NA
J gene: TRBJ1-2
CDR3 DNA: TGCGCCAGCAGCTTGGAAGGGCCTGGCTATGGCTACACCTTC
CDR3 protein: CASSLEGPGYGYTF

CDR3 length: 14
V gene: TRBV19
clone size: NA
D gene: NA
J gene: TRBJ2-7
CDR3 DNA: TGTGCCAGTAGTATAGTTTACAGCTCCTACGAGCAGTACTTC
CDR3 protein: CASSIVYSSYEQYF

CDR3 length: 14
V gene: TRBV7-9
clone size: NA
D gene: NA
J gene: TRBJ2-3
CDR3 DNA: TGTGCCAGCAGCTTGGTACAGCTCACAGATACGCAGTATTTT
CDR3 protein: CASSLVQLTDTQYF

CDR3 length: 15
V gene: TRBV6-5
clone size: NA
D gene: NA
J gene: TRBJ2-3
CDR3 DNA: TGTGCCAGCAGTTACTTTCGGGACCCACAAGATACGCAGTATTTT
CDR3 protein: CASSYFRDPQDTQYF